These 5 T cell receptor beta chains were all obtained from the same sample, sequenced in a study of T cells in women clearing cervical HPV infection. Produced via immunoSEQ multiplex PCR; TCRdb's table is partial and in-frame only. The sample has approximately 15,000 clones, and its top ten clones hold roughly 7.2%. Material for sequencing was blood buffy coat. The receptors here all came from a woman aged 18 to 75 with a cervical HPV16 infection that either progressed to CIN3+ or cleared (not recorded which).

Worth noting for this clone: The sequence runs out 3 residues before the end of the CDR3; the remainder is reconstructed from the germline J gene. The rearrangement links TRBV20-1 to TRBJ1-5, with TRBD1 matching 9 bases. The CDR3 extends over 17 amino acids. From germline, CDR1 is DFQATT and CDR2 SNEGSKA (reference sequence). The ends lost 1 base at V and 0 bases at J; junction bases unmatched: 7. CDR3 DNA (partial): TGCAGTGCTAGAGTGGGACAGGGCGTTTATAGCAATCAGCCC. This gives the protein CSARVGQGVYSNQP. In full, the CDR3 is CSARVGQGVYSNQPQHF.

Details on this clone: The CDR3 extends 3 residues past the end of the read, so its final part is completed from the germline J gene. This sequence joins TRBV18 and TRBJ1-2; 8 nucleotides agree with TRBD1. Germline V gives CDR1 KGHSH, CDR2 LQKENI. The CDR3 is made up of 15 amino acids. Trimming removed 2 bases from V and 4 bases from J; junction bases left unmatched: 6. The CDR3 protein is CASSPSGQGGYGYTF. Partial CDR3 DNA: TGTGCCAGCTCACCAAGTGGACAGGGAGGCTATGGC.

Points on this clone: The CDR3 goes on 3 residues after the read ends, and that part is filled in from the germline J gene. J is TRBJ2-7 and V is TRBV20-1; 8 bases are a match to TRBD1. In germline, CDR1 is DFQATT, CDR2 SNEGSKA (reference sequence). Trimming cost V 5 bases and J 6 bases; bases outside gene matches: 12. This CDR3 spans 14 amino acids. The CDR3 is CSAGGTGPTGEQYF. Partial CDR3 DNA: TGCAGTGCTGGGGGGACAGGACCTACTGGCGAG.

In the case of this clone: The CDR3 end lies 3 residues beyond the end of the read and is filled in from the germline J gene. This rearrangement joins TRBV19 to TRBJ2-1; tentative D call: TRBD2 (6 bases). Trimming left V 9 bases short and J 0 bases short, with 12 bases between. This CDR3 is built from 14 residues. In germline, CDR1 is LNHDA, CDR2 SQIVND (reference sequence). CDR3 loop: CASGGPLSYNEQFF. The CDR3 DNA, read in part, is TGTGCCAGCGGGGGACCACTCTCCTACAATGAG.

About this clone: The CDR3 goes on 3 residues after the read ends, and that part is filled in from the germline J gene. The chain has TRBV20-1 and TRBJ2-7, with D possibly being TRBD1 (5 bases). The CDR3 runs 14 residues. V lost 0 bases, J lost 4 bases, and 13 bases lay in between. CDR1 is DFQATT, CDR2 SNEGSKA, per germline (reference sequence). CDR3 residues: CSAREGAAEYEQYF. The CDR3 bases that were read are TGCAGTGCTAGAGAAGGGGCGGCCGAATACGAG.